This TCR beta chain appears in the sequencing data of a study of long-term antiretroviral therapy in people with HIV. Samples were assayed with immunoSEQ v3.0 at survey level. Measured with immunoSEQ multiplex PCR; TCRdb has only the in-frame clones, and not every one. The table has approximately 21,000 clones, approximately 90% seen once. As regards this clone: Its specificity is unknown.

The samples comprised roughly 1-10 million cryopreserved PBMC ahead of DNA extraction. General study findings and limits: Pre-ART expanded TRB clones stayed dominant throughout, though often decreasing after ART.

V lost 1 base and J lost 6, with 12 bases in between. Per germline, CDR1 SNHLY and CDR2 FYNNEI. The CDR3 length is 14 residues. J is TRBJ1-1 and V is TRBV2, with D unclear. The starting material was unsorted PBMCs, obtained 2.3 years after starting antiretroviral therapy. This clonotype originated in a man in his sixties with HIV. The CDR3 DNA reads TGTGCCAGCAGTGAAGGGGCGCTCGGACCTGAAGCTTTCTTT. As protein: CASSEGALGPEAFF.